The 20 T cell receptor beta chains below all came from one sample that was sequenced in a study of blood T cells in healthy people across ages (dated by TCRdb to 2014 to 2015). The method behind the library was 5' RACE. TCRdb shows the sequencer as Illumina HiSeq 2500. A second roughly 6 to 12 cycle PCR used a sample-barcoded 5' primer and a J-beta primer mix. TCRdb reanalyzed the raw reads on its own, using fastp at Q25 for trimming and MiXCR for clone calling, and kept in-frame beta chains. Each CDR3 protein appears once, grouped with its most common genes and DNA. This sample comprises about 1 million distinct CDR3 sequences, less than 50% of them detected only once. Approximately 17% of the sample comes from the top ten. Material: blood. All receptors come from a woman aged 55-69 years in good health.

With respect to this clonotype: A much more abundant neighbour one base away suggests this may be a read error. This rearrangement joins TRBV5-1 to TRBJ2-4; D could derive from TRBD1 or TRBD2 (5 bases each). The better agreement between TRBJ2-7 and the DNA end casts doubt on the J call. CDR1 and CDR2 from the germline V gene are SGHRS and YFSETQ. The CDR3 spans 15 residues. As DNA, the CDR3 is TGCGCCAGCAGCTTCGCCGGGGCAGCCTCCTACGAGCAGTACTTC. Translating it yields CASSFAGAASYEQYF.

This clonotype showed up just a few times. The V call is TRBV2, the J call TRBJ2-1; D uncertain. V shed 7 bases and J shed 7 bases, with 8 bases lying between them. This CDR3 has 11 amino acids. Germline assignment: CDR1 SNHLY and CDR2 FYNNEI. The CDR3 nucleotides read TGTGCCAGCACCGGACCAAATGAGCAGTTCTTC. The encoded protein is CASTGPNEQFF.

For this clonotype: Since a much larger clone is just one base distant, this may be a read error. J is TRBJ2-7 and V is TRBV12-3 or TRBV12-4, with D unresolved. Trimming took 1 base from V and 5 from J, leaving 12 bases between them. The CDR3 contains 14 residues. The CDR3 sequence: CASSLVQLTDEQYF. In DNA form, the CDR3 reads TGTGCCAGCAGTTTAGTTCAACTTACCGACGAGCAGTACTTC.

A note on this clonotype: A junction end diverges from the germline sequence, so it may reflect a read error. Here the CDR3 reads CASSEGGQAYGHTF. The CDR3 coding sequence is TGTGCCAGCAGCGAGGGCGGACAGGCTTATGGCCACACCTTC. The rearrangement links TRBV9 to TRBJ1-2, with 7 bases aligning to TRBD1. Germline assignment: CDR1 SGDLS and CDR2 YYNGEE. The CDR3 loop spans 14 amino acids.

The genes are TRBV6-2 or TRBV6-3 and TRBJ2-1; TRBD2 matches at 11 bases. CDR3 length: 18 amino acids. V gave up 2 bases and J gave up 7 bases; unmatched junction bases: 13. Germline lookup yields CDR1 MNHEY and CDR2 SVGEGT. The CDR3 protein is CASSYVGLVAGGRNEQFF. CDR3 nucleotide sequence: TGTGCCAGCAGTTACGTGGGTTTAGTAGCGGGAGGGCGGAATGAGCAGTTCTTC.

The V and J genes are TRBV20-1 and TRBJ2-1, with 9 bases aligning to TRBD2. With 5 bases clipped from V and 7 bases from J, the junction kept 18 bases outside the gene matches. The germline V gene encodes CDR1 DFQATT and CDR2 SNEGSKA (reference sequence). This CDR3 has 17 amino acids. This chain's CDR3 is CSASGFSGSSLGNEQFF. The CDR3 DNA is TGCAGTGCTTCCGGATTTAGCGGGAGTTCTCTTGGAAATGAGCAGTTCTTC.

The gene calls are TRBV28 and TRBJ2-3, with 14 bases fitting TRBD2. Trimming cost V 4 bases and J 1 base; bases outside gene matches: 4. This CDR3 contains 17 residues. The germline V gene has CDR1 MDHEN and CDR2 SYDVKM. For the CDR3, the DNA is TGTGCCAGCAGTTGGGGACTAGCGGGAGTAGGCACAGATACGCAGTATTTT. It encodes CASSWGLAGVGTDTQYF.

The rearrangement links TRBV6-1 to TRBJ1-2; D is uncertain. CDR3 length equals 13 residues. V was cut by 2 bases and J by 8 bases, with 12 bases left in between. Germline CDR1 and CDR2: MNHNS and SASEGT. The CDR3 reads CASSETLYLGYTF. The CDR3 DNA is TGTGCCAGCAGTGAAACGCTATATTTGGGCTACACCTTC.

This sequence joins TRBV12-3 or TRBV12-4 and TRBJ2-4; D perhaps matches TRBD1 (6 bases). CDR3 length: 14 residues. Trimming removed 0 bases from V and 7 bases from J, with 10 bases in between. The CDR3 nucleotides read TGTGCCAGCAGTTTAGCGGGAAGGGGGAACATTCAGTACTTC. Translation: CASSLAGRGNIQYF.

The chain carries TRBV2 and TRBJ2-3; D is unclear. Looked up from germline, CDR1 is SNHLY and CDR2 is FYNNEI. This CDR3 spans 15 amino acids. V gave up 3 bases and J gave up 0 bases, with 10 bases separating them. CDR3 protein: CASSDAAASTDTQYF. The CDR3 nucleotides read TGTGCCAGCAGTGATGCGGCGGCTAGCACAGATACGCAGTATTTT.

The genes are TRBV4-1 and TRBJ2-3; TRBD1 matches 8 bases. The ends lost 1 base at V and 0 bases at J; junction bases unmatched: 6. The germline CDR1 and CDR2 sequences are MGHRA and YSYEKL. The CDR3 extends over 17 amino acids. The CDR3 DNA sequence: TGCGCCAGCAGCCAAGTGCACAGGGGGTCTAGCACAGATACGCAGTATTTT. As protein: CASSQVHRGSSTDTQYF.

The V call is TRBV21-1, the J call TRBJ2-7; no check of the table's D call, TRBD1, against the DNA was made. TRBV21-1 constitutes a pseudogene. The CDR3 loop spans 16 amino acids. CDR3 coding DNA: TGTGCCAGCAGCCTTCCCGACCGAGGAAGAACCTACGAGCAGTACTTC. It encodes CASSLPDRGRTYEQYF.

With respect to this clonotype: At one end, the junction sequence differs from germline, possibly due to a read error. The chain is built from TRBV25-1 and TRBJ2-7; D is uncertain. With the DNA end fitting TRBJ2-4 better, the J assignment may be wrong. Germline loops: CDR1 MGHDK, CDR2 SYGVNS. The CDR3 consists of 13 residues. The CDR3 region is CANSDYGPHIQYF. The DNA for the CDR3 is TGTGCCAACAGTGATTACGGACCTCACATTCAGTACTTC.

The V call is TRBV5-1, the J call TRBJ1-1; no firm D call. The V gene lost 4 bases and the J gene lost 1 base, with 5 bases spanning the gap. CDR3 length equals 12 residues. Looked up from germline, CDR1 is SGHRS and CDR2 is YFSETQ. The CDR3 DNA reads TGCGCCAGCAGCCAGTGGAACACTGAAGCTTTCTTT. It codes for CASSQWNTEAFF.

The chain employs TRBV7-8 and TRBJ2-7, with 9 bases identical to TRBD2. This CDR3 contains 16 residues. The V gene's germline CDR1 is SGHVS and CDR2 FQNEAQ. V was clipped by 0 bases and J by 4 bases; unmatched bases: 7. CDR3 sequence (DNA): TGTGCCAGCAGCTTAGCCGGGTCTAGCGGGGCATACGAGCAGTACTTC. Translating it yields CASSLAGSSGAYEQYF. The full variable domain, rest sourced from reference TRBV7-8 and TRBJ2-7, is GAGVSQSPRYKVAKRGQDVALRCDPISGHVSLFWYQQALGQGPEFLTYFQNEAQLDKSGLPSDRFFAERPEGSVSTLKIQRTQQEDSAVYLCASSLAGSSGAYEQYFGPGTRLTVT.

This clonotype was counted between two and nine times. The rearrangement uses TRBV5-1 and TRBJ2-1, with 9 bases fitting TRBD2. The closer fit of TRBJ2-7 to the DNA end suggests the J call may be wrong. The CDR3 spans 15 residues. The germline V gene encodes CDR1 SGHRS and CDR2 YFSETQ. This CDR3 is CASSFASGVYNEQYF. As DNA, the CDR3 is TGCGCCAGCAGCTTTGCTAGCGGGGTTTACAATGAGCAGTACTTC.

The table lists this clonotype with a count of one. This sequence joins TRBV9 and TRBJ1-1; a possible D gene is TRBD1 (6 bases). In germline, CDR1 is SGDLS, CDR2 YYNGEE. The CDR3 spans 13 residues. V was clipped by 3 bases and J by 3 bases, with 9 bases between them. In DNA form, the CDR3 reads TGTGCCAGCAGCGCCGGACAGTACACTGAAGCTTTCTTT. It encodes CASSAGQYTEAFF.

This rearrangement joins TRBV7-8 to TRBJ2-5; the match to TRBD1 covers 8 bases. The CDR3 extends over 16 amino acids. Germline-derived CDR1 and CDR2 are SGHVS and FQNEAQ. J gave up 5 bases and V 7 bases, and 15 bases lay outside the gene matches. CDR3: CASTAPADRAVETQYF. In DNA form, the CDR3 reads TGTGCCAGCACGGCCCCTGCGGACAGGGCCGTCGAGACCCAGTACTTC.

The CDR3 bases are TGTGCCAGCAGTTTAGGGTCGTTTAGCAATCAGCCCCAGCATTTT. Residues: CASSLGSFSNQPQHF. V gene TRBV6-2 or TRBV6-3 combines with J gene TRBJ1-5; D gene ambiguous. The CDR3 consists of 15 residues. The germline V and J ends were trimmed by 4 bases and 0 bases, with 10 bases remaining between them. The germline gives CDR1 MNHEY, CDR2 SVGEGT.

This clonotype has more than one count but fewer than ten. The V call is TRBV6-5, the J call TRBJ2-1; 9 bases agree with TRBD2. The germline V gene has CDR1 MNHEY and CDR2 SVGAGI. V lost 4 bases and J lost 9; bases outside the gene matches: 10. This CDR3 is built from 15 residues. The DNA for the CDR3 is TGTGCCAGCAGTTTCGCGGTAGCGGGAGCGGGTGAGCAGTTCTTC. Its protein product is CASSFAVAGAGEQFF.